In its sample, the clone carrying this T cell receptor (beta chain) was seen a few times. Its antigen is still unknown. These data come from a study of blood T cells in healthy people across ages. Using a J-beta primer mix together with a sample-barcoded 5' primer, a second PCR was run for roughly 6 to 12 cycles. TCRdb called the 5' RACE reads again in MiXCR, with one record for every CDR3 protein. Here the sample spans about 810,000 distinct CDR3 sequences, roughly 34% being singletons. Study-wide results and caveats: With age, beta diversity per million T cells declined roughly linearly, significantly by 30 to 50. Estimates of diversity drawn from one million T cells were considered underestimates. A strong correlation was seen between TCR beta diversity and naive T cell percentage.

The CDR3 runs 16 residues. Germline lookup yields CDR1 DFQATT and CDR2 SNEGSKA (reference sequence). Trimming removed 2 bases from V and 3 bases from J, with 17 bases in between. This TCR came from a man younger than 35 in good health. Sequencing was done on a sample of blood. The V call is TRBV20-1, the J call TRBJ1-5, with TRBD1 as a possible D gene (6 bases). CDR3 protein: CSARFRVRQDNQPQHF. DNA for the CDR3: TGCAGTGCTAGATTCCGAGTCCGACAGGACAATCAGCCCCAGCATTTT.